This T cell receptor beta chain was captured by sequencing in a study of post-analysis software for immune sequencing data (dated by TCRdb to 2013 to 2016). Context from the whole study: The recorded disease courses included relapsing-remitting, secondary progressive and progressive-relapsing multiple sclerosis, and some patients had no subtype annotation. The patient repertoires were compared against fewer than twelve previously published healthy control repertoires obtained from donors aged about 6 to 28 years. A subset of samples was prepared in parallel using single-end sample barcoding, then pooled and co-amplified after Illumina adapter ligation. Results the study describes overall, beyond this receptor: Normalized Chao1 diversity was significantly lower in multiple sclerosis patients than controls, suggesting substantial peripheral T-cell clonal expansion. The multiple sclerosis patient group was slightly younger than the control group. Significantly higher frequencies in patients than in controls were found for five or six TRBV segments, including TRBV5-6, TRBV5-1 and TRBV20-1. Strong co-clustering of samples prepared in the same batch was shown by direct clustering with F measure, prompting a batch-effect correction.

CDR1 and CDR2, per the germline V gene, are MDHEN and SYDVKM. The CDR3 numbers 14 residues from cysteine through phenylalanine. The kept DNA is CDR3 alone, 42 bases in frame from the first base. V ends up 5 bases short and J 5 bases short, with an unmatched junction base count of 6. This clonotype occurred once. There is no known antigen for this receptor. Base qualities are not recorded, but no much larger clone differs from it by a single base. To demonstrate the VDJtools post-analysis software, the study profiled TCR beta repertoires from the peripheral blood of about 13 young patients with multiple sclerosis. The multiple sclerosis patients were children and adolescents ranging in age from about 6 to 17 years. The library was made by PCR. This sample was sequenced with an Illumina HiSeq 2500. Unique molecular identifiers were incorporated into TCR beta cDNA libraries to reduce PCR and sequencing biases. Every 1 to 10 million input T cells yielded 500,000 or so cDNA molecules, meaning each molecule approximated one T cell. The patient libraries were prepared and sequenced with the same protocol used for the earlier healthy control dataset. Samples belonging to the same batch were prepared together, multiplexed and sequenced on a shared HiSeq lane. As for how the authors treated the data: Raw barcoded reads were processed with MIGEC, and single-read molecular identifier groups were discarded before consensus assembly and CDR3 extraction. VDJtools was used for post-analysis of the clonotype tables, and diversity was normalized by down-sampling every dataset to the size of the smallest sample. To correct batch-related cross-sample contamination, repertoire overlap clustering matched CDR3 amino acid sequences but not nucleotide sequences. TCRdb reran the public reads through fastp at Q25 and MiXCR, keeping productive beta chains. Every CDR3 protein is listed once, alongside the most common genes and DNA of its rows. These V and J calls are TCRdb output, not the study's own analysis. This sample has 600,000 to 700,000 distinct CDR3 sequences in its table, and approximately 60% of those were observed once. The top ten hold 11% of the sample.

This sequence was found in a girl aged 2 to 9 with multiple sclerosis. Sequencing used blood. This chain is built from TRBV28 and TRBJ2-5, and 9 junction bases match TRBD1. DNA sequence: TGTGCCAGCAGTGCCACAGGGGGCCACGAGACCCAGTACTTC. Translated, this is CASSATGGHETQYF.